Below, 8 T cell receptor beta chains from the same sample are listed, as sequenced in a study of OX40 agonist ivuxolimab in advanced cancers. Libraries were prepared by immunoSEQ multiplex PCR; TCRdb keeps only in-frame clonotypes and omits some of them. The data hold 20,000 to 25,000 clones, with approximately 80% observed a single time. Sample: CD4+ or CD8+ T cells sorted from blood, taken in a trial of the OX40 agonist ivuxolimab. The source of these receptors is an adult with an advanced solid tumor such as melanoma, head and neck, liver or kidney cancer.

The chain is built from TRBV28 and TRBJ2-3; no clear D gene. Germline-derived CDR1 and CDR2 are MDHEN and SYDVKM. Trimming took off 3 bases at V and 2 bases at J, with 9 bases between the two ends. This CDR3 has 14 amino acids. For the CDR3, the DNA is TGTGCCAGCAGTTTTGGGCAGACCACAGATACGCAGTATTTT. It codes for CASSFGQTTDTQYF.

CDR3 sequence reads: CSVQLAEAFF. The CDR3 bases are TGCAGCGTTCAGTTGGCTGAAGCTTTCTTT. The chain combines TRBV29-1 with TRBJ1-1; no clear D gene. This CDR3 comprises 10 residues. V gave up 5 bases and J gave up 6 bases, with 7 bases separating them. The germline gives CDR1 SQVTM, CDR2 ANQGSEA.

This clone was detected only a few times. J is TRBJ2-3 and V is TRBV13; 14 nucleotides line up with TRBD2. CDR3 size: 14 residues. Germline CDR1 and CDR2: PRHDT and FYEKMQ (reference sequence). With V trimmed by 6 bases and J by 4 bases, 0 bases remained unmatched. The CDR3: CASRTSGGADTQYF. The DNA for the CDR3 is TGTGCCAGCAGGACTAGCGGGGGGGCAGATACGCAGTATTTT. Full variable domain (remainder filled in from reference TRBV13 and TRBJ2-3): AAGVIQSPRHLIKEKRETATLKCYPIPRHDTVYWYQQGPGQDPQFLISFYEKMQSDKGSIPDRFSAQQFSDYHSELNMSSLELGDSALYFCASRTSGGADTQYFGPGTRLTVL.

The rearrangement links TRBV4-1 to TRBJ2-2, with TRBD1 identical over 7 bases. J lost 5 bases, V lost 4 bases, and 10 bases had no gene match. The CDR3 runs 16 residues. Germline values: CDR1 MGHRA, CDR2 YSYEKL. In DNA, the CDR3 is TGCGCCAGCAGCCCTTCCCGGGACAGAATGACCGGGGAGCTGTTTTTT. It translates to CASSPSRDRMTGELFF.

The rearrangement uses TRBV6-5 and TRBJ1-5, with D possibly TRBD1 on 5 matching bases. Germline-derived CDR1 and CDR2 are MNHEY and SVGAGI. Trimming stripped 4 bases from V and 6 bases from J, with 13 bases between. The CDR3 length is 14 residues. The CDR3 is CASSSPGRGQPQHF. Written as DNA, the CDR3 is TGTGCCAGCAGTTCCCCAGGGAGAGGTCAGCCCCAGCATTTT.

This chain connects TRBV4-1 to TRBJ2-7, with 7 bases aligning to TRBD2. After removal of 5 bases from V and 4 bases from J, the junction contained 11 bases not matched to a gene. Germline lookup yields CDR1 MGHRA and CDR2 YSYEKL. The CDR3 spans 15 residues. CDR3 nucleotide sequence: TGCGCCAGCAGCGCCGAAGCGGGATTTACTTACGAGCAGTACTTC. Protein: CASSAEAGFTYEQYF.

V and J are TRBV19 and TRBJ2-7; no definite D call. V lost 5 bases and J 2 bases, leaving 7 bases between the germline ends. This CDR3 has 12 amino acids. Germline loops: CDR1 LNHDA, CDR2 SQIVND (reference sequence). The DNA for the CDR3 is TGTGCCAGTAGTCCCGGACCCTACGAGCAGTACTTC. Translated, it gives CASSPGPYEQYF.

This sequence joins TRBV6-6 and TRBJ1-3, with D hard to call. CDR3 length equals 13 residues. V was shortened by 3 bases and J by 4 bases, with 7 bases between the two germline ends. Germline loops: CDR1 MNHNY, CDR2 SVGAGI (reference sequence). CDR3 coding DNA: TGTGCCAGCAGTTATTCTAACGGAAACACCATATATTTT. Its translation is CASSYSNGNTIYF.